One sample yielded the 13 T cell receptor beta chains listed below, sequenced in a study of cytomegalovirus exposure and HLA in healthy donors. The primer mix had 60 Vbeta and 13 Jbeta primers. The table came from immunoSEQ multiplex PCR; TCRdb's copy has only in-frame clones and leaves some out. The data contain some 150,000 clones, roughly 76% of them seen just once; the ten biggest clones take up over 4.5%. The sequenced sample was PBMCs. The receptors originated from a woman under 30 in good health and CMV-seropositive.

This chain links TRBV28 with TRBJ2-7; perhaps TRBD2 as D (6 bases). CDR1 is MDHEN and CDR2 is SYDVKM in the germline V gene. CDR3 length: 14 amino acids. The V gene lost 6 bases and the J gene lost 3 bases, with 15 bases spanning the gap. CDR3 sequence (DNA): TGTGCCAGCAGCACCAGGGCCGGGAGCTACGAGCAGTACTTC. This encodes CASSTRAGSYEQYF.

The CDR3, as DNA: TGTGCCAGTAGTACCTTCGCGACAGGGGTGGATGAGCAGTACTTC. It translates to CASSTFATGVDEQYF. The chain recombines TRBV19 with TRBJ2-7; 8 bases align to TRBD1. CDR1 is LNHDA, CDR2 SQIVND, per germline (reference sequence). J gave up 7 bases and V 4 bases, and 12 bases lay outside the gene matches. This CDR3 region has 15 residues. Filled out from reference TRBV19 and TRBJ2-7, the complete variable domain reads DGGITQSPKYLFRKEGQNVTLSCEQNLNHDAMYWYRQDPGQGLRLIYYSQIVNDFQKGDIAEGYSVSREKKESFPLTVTSAQKNPTAFYLCASSTFATGVDEQYFGPGTRLTVT.

The chain recombines TRBV5-1 with TRBJ2-2; D uncertain. The CDR3 is 16 amino acids. Between the trimmed V and J ends, which lost 1 base and 0 bases, there was a span of 10 bases. In germline, CDR1 is SGHRS, CDR2 YFSETQ. Written as DNA, the CDR3 is TGCGCCAGCAGCTTGAATAGTCCCGCGAACACCGGGGAGCTGTTTTTT. Amino acid sequence: CASSLNSPANTGELFF. The full variable domain, in which reference TRBV5-1 and TRBJ2-2 provide the parts outside the CDR3, is KAGVTQTPRYLIKTRGQQVTLSCSPISGHRSVSWYQQTPGQGLQFLFEYFSETQRNKGNFPGRFSGRQFSNSRSEMNVSTLELGDSALYLCASSLNSPANTGELFFGEGSRLTVL.

The J gene is TRBJ2-1, the V gene TRBV5-1; D ambiguous. CDR1 is SGHRS, CDR2 YFSETQ, per germline. V was clipped by 7 bases and J by 3 bases, with 14 bases between them. The length of the CDR3 is 14 residues. The CDR3 loop is CASGPQSHYNEQFF. DNA for the CDR3: TGCGCCAGCGGCCCACAAAGTCACTACAATGAGCAGTTCTTC.

This sequence joins TRBV9 and TRBJ1-2; TRBD1 aligns across 12 bases. The CDR3 consists of 16 residues. CDR1 is SGDLS, CDR2 YYNGEE, per germline. The junction had 11 bases not matched to a gene; V was cut back by 4 bases and J by 7 bases. CDR3 loop: CASSFLRGQGATGYTF. CDR3 nucleotides: TGTGCCAGCAGCTTCCTGAGGGGACAGGGGGCCACTGGCTACACCTTC. Full variable domain (rest looked up from reference TRBV9 and TRBJ1-2): DSGVTQTPKHLITATGQRVTLRCSPRSGDLSVYWYQQSLDQGLQFLIQYYNGEERAKGNILERFSAQQFPDLHSELNLSSLELGDSALYFCASSFLRGQGATGYTFGSGTRLTVV.

This chain links TRBV15 with TRBJ2-3; 7 bases match TRBD2. V shed 8 bases and J 6 bases; nucleotides not matched to a gene: 5. CDR1 and CDR2 from the germline V gene are LNHNV and YYDKDF (reference sequence). The CDR3 runs 12 residues. This CDR3 is CATRGVGDTQYF. CDR3 coding DNA: TGTGCCACCCGGGGGGTGGGCGATACGCAGTATTTT.

This clone was detected only a few times. The chain has TRBV29-1 and TRBJ1-1; TRBD1 might be the D (5 bases). This CDR3 has 14 residues. The germline V gene encodes CDR1 SQVTM and CDR2 ANQGSEA. V was shortened by 6 bases and J by 0 bases, with 14 bases between the two germline ends. The CDR3 loop is CSVRGVGVNTEAFF. The CDR3 nucleotides read TGCAGCGTCCGGGGGGTGGGAGTGAACACTGAAGCTTTCTTT.

V usage is TRBV19 and J usage is TRBJ2-5; D ambiguous. Trimming took 1 base from V and 2 from J, leaving 8 bases between them. The CDR3 has 14 residues. Per the germline V gene, CDR1 is LNHDA and CDR2 is SQIVND (reference sequence). DNA of the CDR3: TGTGCCAGTAGTATAGGAGGTATACAAGAGACCCAGTACTTC. Translation: CASSIGGIQETQYF.

This clone was detected only a few times. CDR3 nucleotides: TGTGCCAGCAGGATGACAGGGCTACAGCAGTACTTC. The encoded protein is CASRMTGLQQYF. This chain connects TRBV11-2 to TRBJ2-7, with 7 bases aligning to TRBD1. Germline V gene data show CDR1 as SGHAT and CDR2 as FQNNGV. The V gene end was trimmed by 6 bases and the J gene end by 8 bases; junction bases not matched to a gene: 7. The CDR3 sequence is 12 residues long.

The gene calls are TRBV30 and TRBJ2-7; tentatively, D is TRBD2 (6 bases). CDR1 GTSNPN and CDR2 SVGIG come from the germline V gene (reference sequence). This CDR3 is built from 14 residues. The V and J ends lost 1 base and 4 bases respectively, with 14 bases between them. In DNA, the CDR3 is TGTGCCTGGAGTGCGGGACTGCCCGATTACGAGCAGTACTTC. Protein product: CAWSAGLPDYEQYF.

The V gene is TRBV5-1, the J gene TRBJ2-7; 9 bases are a match to TRBD2. Looked up from germline, CDR1 is SGHRS and CDR2 is YFSETQ. The CDR3 consists of 15 residues. Unmatched junction bases numbered 6, after V lost 0 bases and J lost 5 bases. The CDR3 DNA is TGCGCCAGCAGCTTGGAGTGGTCTAGCGGGGACGAGCAGTACTTC. This codes for CASSLEWSSGDEQYF.

This chain links TRBV27 with TRBJ2-7; D might be TRBD2 (5 bases). Germline assignment: CDR1 MNHEY and CDR2 SMNVEV (reference sequence). Trimming left V 2 bases short and J 0 bases short, with 17 bases between. The CDR3 loop spans 17 amino acids. CDR3 residues: CASSLGPSPGVSYEQYF. The CDR3 nucleotides read TGTGCCAGCAGTTTAGGCCCCTCTCCCGGGGTCTCCTACGAGCAGTACTTC.

V and J are TRBV5-1 and TRBJ2-3, with TRBD1 identical over 7 bases. V shed 2 bases and J 2 bases; nucleotides not matched to a gene: 5. This CDR3 is 15 amino acids long. CDR1 SGHRS and CDR2 YFSETQ come from the germline V gene. The CDR3 is CASSFEGALTDTQYF. CDR3 in DNA: TGCGCCAGCAGCTTTGAGGGGGCCCTCACAGATACGCAGTATTTT.